This T cell receptor beta chain was observed in a study of OX40 agonist ivuxolimab in advanced cancers. Study summary: Three patients showed partial responses: one hepatocellular carcinoma and two cutaneous melanoma cases.

Details on this clone: Its antigen is unknown.

Study-level findings and limits: Clonal expansion in partial responders at 0.1-3.0 mg/kg ranked among the lowest. The antigens recognized by the expanded peripheral T cells, that is their antigen specificity, were not determined.

Data came from immunoSEQ multiplex PCR; TCRdb stores just in-frame clones and leaves some out. Among some 64,000 clones listed, approximately 90% were seen once. The trim removed 5 bases at V and 5 bases at J, leaving 5 bases unmatched. The CDR3 has 14 amino acids. Germline assignment: CDR1 LNHDA and CDR2 SQIVND (reference sequence). The sample consisted of CD4+ or CD8+ T cells sorted from blood, taken in a trial of the OX40 agonist ivuxolimab. The genes are TRBV19 and TRBJ1-5, with 8 nucleotides matching TRBD1. This receptor was identified in an adult with an advanced solid tumor such as melanoma, head and neck, liver or kidney cancer. The CDR3 sequence: CASSPGQGYQPQHF. DNA for the CDR3: TGTGCCAGTAGTCCCGGACAGGGATATCAGCCCCAGCATTTT.